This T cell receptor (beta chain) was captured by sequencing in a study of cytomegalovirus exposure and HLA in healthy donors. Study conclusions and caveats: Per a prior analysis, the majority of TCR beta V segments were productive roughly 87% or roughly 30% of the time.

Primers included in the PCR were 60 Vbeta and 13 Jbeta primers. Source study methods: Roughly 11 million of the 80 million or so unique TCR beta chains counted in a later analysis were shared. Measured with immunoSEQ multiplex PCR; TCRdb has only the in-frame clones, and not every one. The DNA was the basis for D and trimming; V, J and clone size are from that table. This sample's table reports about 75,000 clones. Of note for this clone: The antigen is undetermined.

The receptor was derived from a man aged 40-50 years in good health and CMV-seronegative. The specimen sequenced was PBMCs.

The CDR3 reads CASSLRGDEQFF. For the CDR3, the DNA is TGTGCCAGCAGCCTCCGGGGGGATGAGCAGTTCTTC. The gene calls are TRBV5-6 and TRBJ2-1, with 7 bases fitting TRBD2. J lost 8 bases, V lost 4 bases, and 3 bases had no gene match. Germline CDR1 reads SGHDT; CDR2 reads YYEEEE. The CDR3 length is 12 residues.